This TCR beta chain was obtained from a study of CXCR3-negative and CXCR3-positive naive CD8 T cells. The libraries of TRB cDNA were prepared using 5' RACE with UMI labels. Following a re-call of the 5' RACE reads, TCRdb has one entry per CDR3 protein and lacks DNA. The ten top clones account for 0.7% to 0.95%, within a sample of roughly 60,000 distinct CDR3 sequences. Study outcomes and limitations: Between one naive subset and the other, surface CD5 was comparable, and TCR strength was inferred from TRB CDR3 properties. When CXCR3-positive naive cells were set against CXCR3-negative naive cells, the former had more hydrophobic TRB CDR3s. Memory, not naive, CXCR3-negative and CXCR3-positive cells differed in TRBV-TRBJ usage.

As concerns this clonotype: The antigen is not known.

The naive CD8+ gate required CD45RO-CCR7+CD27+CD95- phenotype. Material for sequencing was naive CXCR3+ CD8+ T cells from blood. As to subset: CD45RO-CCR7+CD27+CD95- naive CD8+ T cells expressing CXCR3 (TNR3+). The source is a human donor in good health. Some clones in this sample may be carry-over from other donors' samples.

The CDR3 loop is CASSQTAAYEQYF. V gene TRBV3-1 combines with J gene TRBJ2-7; TCRdb selects TRBD1, and the lack of DNA leaves this call unchecked. The CDR3 is made up of 13 amino acids. CDR1 and CDR2 (germline): LGHDT, YNNKEL (reference sequence).